These 27 T cell receptor beta chains were all obtained from the same sample, sequenced in a study of cytomegalovirus exposure and HLA in healthy donors. 13 Jbeta primers and 60 Vbeta primers were used for the PCR. Data came from immunoSEQ multiplex PCR; TCRdb stores just in-frame clones and leaves some out. The profile shows some 150,000 clones, under 85% of them singletons. The sample was PBMCs. The receptors derive from a man younger than 35 in good health and CMV-seronegative.

Only one count was recorded for this clone. The chain uses TRBV6-1 and TRBJ2-1; tentative D call: TRBD1 (6 bases). The CDR3 is made up of 20 amino acids. V lost 1 base to trimming and J lost 4 bases, with 26 bases between them. Looked up from germline, CDR1 is MNHNS and CDR2 is SASEGT. CDR3 amino acids: CASSEGPHTRQAYSYNEQFF. The CDR3 coding sequence is TGTGCCAGCAGTGAAGGCCCCCACACAAGACAGGCCTACTCTTACAATGAGCAGTTCTTC.

The J gene is TRBJ1-2, the V gene TRBV2; D call uncertain. V lost 8 bases to trimming and J lost 0 bases, with 10 bases between them. Germline assignment: CDR1 SNHLY and CDR2 FYNNEI. The CDR3 extends over 13 amino acids. CDR3 residues: CASEDGTNYGYTF. CDR3 DNA sequence: TGTGCCAGCGAAGACGGGACTAACTATGGCTACACCTTC. The whole variable domain, filled in from reference TRBV2 and TRBJ1-2, reads EPEVTQTPSHQVTQMGQEVILRCVPISNHLYFYWYRQILGQKVEFLVSFYNNEISEKSEIFDDQFSVERPDGSNFTLKIRSTKLEDSAMYFCASEDGTNYGYTFGSGTRLTVV.

J is TRBJ2-1 and V is TRBV4-3; 7 positions match TRBD1. This CDR3 has 14 residues. Unmatched junction bases numbered 5, after V lost 1 base and J lost 8 bases. CDR1 LGHNA and CDR2 YSLEER come from the germline V gene. The CDR3 region is CASSQGRGGYEQFF. CDR3 in DNA: TGCGCCAGCAGCCAAGGTAGAGGGGGCTATGAGCAGTTCTTC.

The V call is TRBV7-8, the J call TRBJ1-6; 10 bases fit TRBD1. Germline V lookup: CDR1 SGHVS, CDR2 FQNEAQ. V dropped 6 bases and J dropped 10; count of bases not matched to a gene: 12. There are 16 residues in the CDR3. CDR3 nucleotide sequence: TGTGCCAGCAGTTCCCCCCCGGGACAGGGGAGATCACCCCTCCACTTT. It encodes CASSSPPGQGRSPLHF.

In the case of this clone: The junction and the germline gene differ at one end; a read error may be behind it. At the DNA level, this CDR3 is encoded by other sequences in the same sample as well. V is TRBV19 and J is TRBJ1-5; weak D call: TRBD1 (5 bases). Germline-derived CDR1 and CDR2 are LNHDA and SQIVND (reference sequence). CDR3 length equals 17 residues. Here the CDR3 reads CASRTRPGLTTAQPQHF. The DNA for the CDR3 is TGCGCCAGTAGGACGAGACCGGGACTCACTACGGCCCAGCCCCAGCATTTT.

The rearrangement uses TRBV6-6 and TRBJ1-4, with TRBD1 matching over 7 bases. There are 13 residues in the CDR3. V was clipped by 4 bases and J by 8 bases; unmatched bases: 4. CDR1 MNHNY and CDR2 SVGAGI come from the germline V gene (reference sequence). Here the CDR3 reads CASSSQGEEKLFF. The CDR3 DNA reads as TGTGCCAGCAGTTCTCAGGGGGAGGAAAAACTGTTTTTT.

This chain links TRBV11-3 with TRBJ2-3; 9 bases map to TRBD1. CDR3 length: 16 amino acids. The V gene end was trimmed by 5 bases and the J gene end by 1 base; junction bases not matched to a gene: 7. In germline, CDR1 is SGHNT, CDR2 YENEEA. CDR3 sequence (DNA): TGTGCCAGCAGCCCCGCCCGGGACAGGGGCACAGATACGCAGTATTTT. Amino acid sequence: CASSPARDRGTDTQYF.

V gene TRBV30 combines with J gene TRBJ1-3; no definite D call. The V and J ends lost 4 bases and 0 bases respectively, with 7 bases between them. The CDR3 is 13 residues long. Germline V CDR1 and CDR2: GTSNPN, SVGIG (reference sequence). CDR3 DNA: TGTGCCTGGACTTCCCGCTCTGGAAACACCATATATTTT. As protein: CAWTSRSGNTIYF.

The gene calls are TRBV6-1 and TRBJ1-3; no clear D gene. CDR1 is MNHNS, CDR2 SASEGT, per germline. CDR3 length: 13 residues. V was cut by 5 bases and J by 0 bases, with 5 bases left in between. In DNA, the CDR3 is TGTGCCAGCAGTCCCCTCTCTGGAAACACCATATATTTT. Encoded protein: CASSPLSGNTIYF.

The chain couples TRBV6-1 to TRBJ2-7; 9 bases align to TRBD1. Germline CDR1 and CDR2: MNHNS and SASEGT. V was pared by 8 bases and J by 5 bases, with 10 bases of the junction left unmatched. This CDR3 is built from 14 residues. The chain's CDR3 is CASSRTGEINEQYF. In DNA, the CDR3 is TGTGCCAGCTCACGGACAGGGGAGATTAACGAGCAGTACTTC.

The chain carries TRBV11-2 and TRBJ1-4; D is unresolved. The CDR3 totals 15 residues. V lost 0 bases and J lost 8, with 13 bases in between. The germline gives CDR1 SGHAT, CDR2 FQNNGV. The CDR3 DNA sequence: TGTGCCAGCAGCTTAGATAGCCGGATTGGGGAAAAACTGTTTTTT. The encoded protein is CASSLDSRIGEKLFF.

This clone was counted a few times. A junction end diverges from the germline sequence, so it may reflect a read error. This sequence joins TRBV2 and TRBJ1-2; D might be TRBD1 (5 bases). CDR3 length equals 15 residues. CDR1 is SNHLY and CDR2 is FYNNEI in the germline V gene. The CDR3 is CASREGRGSNYGYTF. The CDR3, as DNA: TGTGCCAGCAGAGAAGGGCGGGGGTCGAACTATGGCTACACCTTC.

CDR3 coding DNA: TGCGCCAGCAGCGGAACTAGCGGGGGGACCGGGGAGCTGTTTTTT. Amino acid sequence: CASSGTSGGTGELFF. The V call is TRBV5-1, the J call TRBJ2-2; 12 bases are shared with TRBD2. Germline CDR1 SGHRS, CDR2 YFSETQ. The CDR3 totals 15 residues. V lost 4 bases to trimming and J lost 5 bases; unmatched junction nucleotides: 3.

The rearrangement links TRBV29-1 to TRBJ1-1, with 10 bases identical to TRBD1. In germline, CDR1 is SQVTM, CDR2 ANQGSEA. V lost 7 bases to trimming and J lost 3 bases; unmatched junction nucleotides: 5. This CDR3 comprises 13 residues. This CDR3 reads CSARTGGDTEAFF. The CDR3 DNA is TGCAGCGCTCGGACAGGGGGGGACACTGAAGCTTTCTTT.

This clone was observed once. The genes are TRBV12-5 and TRBJ2-3, with 16 bases fitting TRBD2. Germline CDR1 and CDR2: LGHNT and FRNRAP. Germline trimming cut 3 bases from V and 0 bases from J; bases unmatched to any gene: 6. The length of the CDR3 is 19 residues. The CDR3 region has the DNA TGTGCTAGTGGTTTTGCTGGGACTAGCGGGGGGGCTAGCACAGATACGCAGTATTTT. As protein: CASGFAGTSGGASTDTQYF.

With regard to this clone: Other DNA sequences in the sample encode the same CDR3. The V gene is TRBV5-6, the J gene TRBJ1-4; D gene uncertain. The CDR3 is 15 amino acids. Trimming took off 0 bases at V and 0 bases at J, with 6 bases between the two ends. From germline, CDR1 is SGHDT and CDR2 YYEEEE. This CDR3 reads CASSLAGATNEKLFF. The CDR3 DNA reads TGTGCCAGCAGCTTGGCCGGAGCAACTAATGAAAAACTGTTTTTT.

V and J are TRBV19 and TRBJ2-6; TRBD1 agrees at 9 bases. Germline V lookup: CDR1 LNHDA, CDR2 SQIVND (reference sequence). Trimming cost V 2 bases and J 0 bases; bases outside gene matches: 5. The CDR3 sequence is 18 residues long. The chain's CDR3 is CASSIRDRALSGANVLTF. CDR3 nucleotides: TGTGCCAGTAGTATAAGGGACAGGGCCCTCTCTGGGGCCAACGTCCTGACTTTC.

This clone was counted a few times. The genes are TRBV11-2 and TRBJ2-1; D may be TRBD1 (5 bases). V was trimmed by 1 base and J by 8 bases, leaving 12 bases between them. CDR3 size: 14 residues. Germline values: CDR1 SGHAT, CDR2 FQNNGV. CDR3 nucleotide sequence: TGTGCCAGCAGCTTAGTTCAGGGTAAACATGAGCAGTTCTTC. Amino acids: CASSLVQGKHEQFF.

V is TRBV11-2 and J is TRBJ1-1; no firm D call. The germline V gene has CDR1 SGHAT and CDR2 FQNNGV. There are 15 residues in the CDR3. V was shortened by 2 bases and J by 4 bases, with 14 bases between the two germline ends. The CDR3 loop reads CASSLFVGVGTEAFF. The CDR3 DNA reads TGTGCCAGCAGCTTATTTGTCGGGGTGGGCACTGAAGCTTTCTTT.

This chain links TRBV9 with TRBJ2-3; 8 nucleotides align to TRBD1. With V trimmed by 0 bases and J by 2 bases, 14 bases remained unmatched. The CDR3 is 19 residues long. From germline, CDR1 is SGDLS and CDR2 YYNGEE. CDR3 region: CASSVAAGGAEGPTDTQYF. CDR3 DNA: TGTGCCAGCAGCGTAGCGGCAGGGGGCGCCGAGGGACCCACAGATACGCAGTATTTT.

The chain uses TRBV7-2 and TRBJ2-7, with D possibly being TRBD2 (5 bases). Germline values: CDR1 SGHTA, CDR2 FQGNSA. This CDR3 contains 11 residues. The V end was cut by 8 bases, the J end by 7 bases, with 12 bases between. The CDR3 sequence: CASREWEEQYF. In nucleotides, the CDR3 is TGTGCCAGCCGCGAATGGGAGGAGCAGTACTTC.

The V gene is TRBV10-3, the J gene TRBJ1-3, with D unclear. Per germline, CDR1 ENHRY and CDR2 SYGVKD. This CDR3 spans 13 amino acids. V was trimmed by 8 bases and J by 0 bases, leaving 8 bases between them. CDR3 sequence: CAILQSSGNTIYF. In nucleotides, the CDR3 is TGTGCCATCCTACAGAGCTCTGGAAACACCATATATTTT.

The CDR3 DNA follows: TGTGCCAGCAGCGTCGACTATACTAGCGTTCACTACGAGCAGTACTTC. It is translated as CASSVDYTSVHYEQYF. The rearrangement uses TRBV9 and TRBJ2-7; 7 bases line up with TRBD2. From germline, CDR1 is SGDLS and CDR2 YYNGEE. The CDR3 extends over 16 amino acids. V was pared by 2 bases and J by 3 bases, with 11 bases of the junction left unmatched. The entire variable domain, with the rest obtained from reference TRBV9 and TRBJ2-7, is as follows: DSGVTQTPKHLITATGQRVTLRCSPRSGDLSVYWYQQSLDQGLQFLIQYYNGEERAKGNILERFSAQQFPDLHSELNLSSLELGDSALYFCASSVDYTSVHYEQYFGPGTRLTVT.

The V and J genes are TRBV18 and TRBJ2-7, with TRBD1 identical over 11 bases. Germline CDR1 KGHSH, CDR2 LQKENI. Trimming took 3 bases from V and 2 from J; bases not matched to a gene: 0. The CDR3 covers 14 residues. The DNA of the CDR3 is TGTGCCAGCTCACCGGGACAGGGGGCCTACGAGCAGTACTTC. Its translation: CASSPGQGAYEQYF. Together with reference TRBV18 and TRBJ2-7, the CDR3 gives the full variable domain: NAGVMQNPRHLVRRRGQEARLRCSPMKGHSHVYWYRQLPEEGLKFMVYLQKENIIDESGMPKERFSAEFPKEGPSILRIQQVVRGDSAAYFCASSPGQGAYEQYFGPGTRLTVT.

This clone was counted only a few times. The chain has TRBV11-2 and TRBJ2-7; TRBD1 matches at 7 bases. In germline, CDR1 is SGHAT, CDR2 FQNNGV. Trimming at V came to 6 bases and at J to 2 bases, leaving 7 bases not matched to a gene. This CDR3 comprises 14 residues. CDR3 protein: CASRPVDRTYEQYF. CDR3 nucleotide sequence: TGTGCCAGCAGGCCTGTGGACAGGACCTACGAGCAGTACTTC.

V is TRBV30 and J is TRBJ2-7; TRBD2 might be the D (5 bases). The CDR3 contains 12 residues. Germline loops: CDR1 GTSNPN, CDR2 SVGIG (reference sequence). V was clipped by 3 bases and J by 4 bases, with 10 bases between them. In DNA, the CDR3 is TGTGCCTGGAGCTCTACGGGGTACGAGCAGTACTTC. This sequence encodes CAWSSTGYEQYF.

V and J are TRBV7-6 and TRBJ1-6, with 10 bases aligning to TRBD1. The CDR3 has 19 amino acids. The germline gives CDR1 SGHVS, CDR2 FNYEAQ. V lost 6 bases and J lost 4; bases outside the gene matches: 15. CDR3 nucleotides: TGTGCCAGCAGACGCTCGACAGGGGGCCGGTTTGAGTATAATTCACCCCTCCACTTT. Amino acid sequence: CASRRSTGGRFEYNSPLHF.